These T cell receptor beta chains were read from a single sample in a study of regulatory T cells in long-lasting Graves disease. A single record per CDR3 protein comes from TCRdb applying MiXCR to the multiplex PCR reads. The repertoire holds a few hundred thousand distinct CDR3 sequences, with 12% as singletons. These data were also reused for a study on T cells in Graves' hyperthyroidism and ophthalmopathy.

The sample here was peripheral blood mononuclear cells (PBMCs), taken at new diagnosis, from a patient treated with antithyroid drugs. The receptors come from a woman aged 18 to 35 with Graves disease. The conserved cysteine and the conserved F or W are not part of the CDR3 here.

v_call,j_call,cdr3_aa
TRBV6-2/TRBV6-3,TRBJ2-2,ASSYSSPYVPLGLRTGELF
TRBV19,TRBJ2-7,ASSIVPSGRYYEQY
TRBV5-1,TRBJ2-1,ASSFGASGDEQF
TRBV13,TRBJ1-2,ASSLRSGTGNGYT
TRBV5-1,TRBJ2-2,ASSPTDRAAGELF
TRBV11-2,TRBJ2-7,ASSHDNYEQY
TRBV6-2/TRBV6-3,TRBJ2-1,ASSYSASGHNYNEQF
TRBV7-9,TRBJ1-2,ASSLELDIPRPTNYGYT
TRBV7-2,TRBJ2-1,ASSLIASGEQF
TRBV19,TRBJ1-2,ASSTSWELYGYT
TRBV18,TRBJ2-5,ASSPGPPETQY
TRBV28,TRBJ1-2,ASSLQENYGYT
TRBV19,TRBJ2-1,ASSLGGGGSYNEQF
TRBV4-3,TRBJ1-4,ASSQAQIGEKLF
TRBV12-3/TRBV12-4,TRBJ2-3,ASSFTLARRTDTQY
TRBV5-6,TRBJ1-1,ASSPRLGGSGGKAF
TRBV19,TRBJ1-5,ASSALRSLNQPQH
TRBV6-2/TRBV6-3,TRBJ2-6,ASSICRQDAYSGANVLT
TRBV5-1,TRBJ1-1,ASSLDRPGVITEAF
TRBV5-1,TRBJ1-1,ASSLDPDGDTEAF
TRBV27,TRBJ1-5,ASGNRGEGQPQH
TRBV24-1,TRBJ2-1,ATSDPLASNEQF
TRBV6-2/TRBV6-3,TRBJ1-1,ASSYSIGQGAMNTEAF
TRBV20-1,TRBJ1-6,SASLGPAFH
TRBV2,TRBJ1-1,ASRGGEDTEAF
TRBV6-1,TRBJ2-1,ASTTRTGHTLYNEQF
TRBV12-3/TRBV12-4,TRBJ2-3,ASSNQRLAGGLRTDTQY
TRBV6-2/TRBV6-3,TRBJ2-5,ASSYPGGQY
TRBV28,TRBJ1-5,ARNYQPQH
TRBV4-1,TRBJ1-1,ASSQRIRALNTEAF
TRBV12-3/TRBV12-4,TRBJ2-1,ASSGLAPYNEQF
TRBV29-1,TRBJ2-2,SVAGQGANTGELF
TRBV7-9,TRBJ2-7,ASSLAYMDRKY
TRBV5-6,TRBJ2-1,ASSLGQVSTYNEQF
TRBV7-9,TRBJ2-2,ASRQGTMNTGELF
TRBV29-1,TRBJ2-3,SVEDRPGGTDTQY